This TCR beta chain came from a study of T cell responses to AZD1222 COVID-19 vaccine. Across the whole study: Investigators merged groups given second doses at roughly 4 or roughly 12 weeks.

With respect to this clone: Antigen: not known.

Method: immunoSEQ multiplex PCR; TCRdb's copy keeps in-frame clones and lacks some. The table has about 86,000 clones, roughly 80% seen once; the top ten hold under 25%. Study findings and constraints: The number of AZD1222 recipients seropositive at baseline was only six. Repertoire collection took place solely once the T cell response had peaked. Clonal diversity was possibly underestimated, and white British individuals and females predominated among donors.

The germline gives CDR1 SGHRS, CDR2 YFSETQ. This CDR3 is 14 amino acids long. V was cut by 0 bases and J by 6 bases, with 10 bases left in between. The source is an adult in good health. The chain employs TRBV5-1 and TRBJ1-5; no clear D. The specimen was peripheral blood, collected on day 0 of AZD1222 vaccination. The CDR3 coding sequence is TGCGCCAGCAGCTTGGACAGAAATGGTCAGCCCCAGCATTTT. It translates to CASSLDRNGQPQHF.